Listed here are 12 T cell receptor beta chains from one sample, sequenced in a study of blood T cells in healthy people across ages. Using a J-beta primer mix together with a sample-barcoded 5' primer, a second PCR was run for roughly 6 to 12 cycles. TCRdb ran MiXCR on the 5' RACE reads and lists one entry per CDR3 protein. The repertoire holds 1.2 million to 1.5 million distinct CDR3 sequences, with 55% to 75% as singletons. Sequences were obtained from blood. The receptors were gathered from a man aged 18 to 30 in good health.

As DNA, the CDR3 is TGCAGTGCCAACATGGAGACAGTCTATGGCTACACCTTC. This gives the protein CSANMETVYGYTF. The chain has TRBV20-1 and TRBJ1-2, with D tentatively TRBD1 (5 bases). This CDR3 has 13 amino acids. The V end was cut by 6 bases, the J end by 4 bases, with 15 bases between. Germline CDR1 and CDR2: DFQATT and SNEGSKA (reference sequence).

DNA of the CDR3: TGCAGCGTTGCCCTACAGAGCTCCTACAATGAGCAGTACTTC. This gives the protein CSVALQSSYNEQYF. The chain is built from TRBV29-1 and TRBJ2-1; no firm D call. The DNA matches TRBJ2-7 better at its end, which makes the J call doubtful. This CDR3 is 14 amino acids long. Germline CDR1 is SQVTM and CDR2 is ANQGSEA.

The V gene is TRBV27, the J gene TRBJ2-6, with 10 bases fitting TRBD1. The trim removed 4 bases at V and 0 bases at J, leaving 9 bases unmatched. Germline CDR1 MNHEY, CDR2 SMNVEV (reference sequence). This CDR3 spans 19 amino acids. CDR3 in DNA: TGTGCCAGCAGTTACTCGACAGGGGGCGTCTCCTCTGGGGCCAACGTCCTGACTTTC. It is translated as CASSYSTGGVSSGANVLTF.

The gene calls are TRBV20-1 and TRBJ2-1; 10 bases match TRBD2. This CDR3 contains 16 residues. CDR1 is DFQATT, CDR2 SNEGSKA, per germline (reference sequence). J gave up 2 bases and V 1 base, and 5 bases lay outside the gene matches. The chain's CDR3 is CSARVALAGPYNEQFF. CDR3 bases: TGCAGTGCTAGAGTTGCACTAGCGGGGCCCTACAATGAGCAGTTCTTC.

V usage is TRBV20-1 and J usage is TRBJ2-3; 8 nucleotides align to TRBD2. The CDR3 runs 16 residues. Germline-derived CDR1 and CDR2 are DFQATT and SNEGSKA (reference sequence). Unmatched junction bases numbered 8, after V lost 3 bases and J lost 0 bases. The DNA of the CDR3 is TGCAGTGCTAGCGGAGCGGGAGCGACTAGCACAGATACGCAGTATTTT. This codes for CSASGAGATSTDTQYF.

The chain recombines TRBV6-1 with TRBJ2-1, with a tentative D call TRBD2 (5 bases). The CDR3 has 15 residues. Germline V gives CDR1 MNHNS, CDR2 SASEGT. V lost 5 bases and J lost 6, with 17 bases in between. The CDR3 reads CASSSSLRGCNEQFF. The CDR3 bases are TGTGCCAGCAGTTCTTCCCTCCGGGGATGCAATGAGCAGTTCTTC.

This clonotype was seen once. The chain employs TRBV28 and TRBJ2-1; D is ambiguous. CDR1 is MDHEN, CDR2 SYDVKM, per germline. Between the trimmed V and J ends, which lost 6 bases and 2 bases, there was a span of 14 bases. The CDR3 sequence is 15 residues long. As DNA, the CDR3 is TGTGCCAGCAGCCCTCTAGGGTGGGCCTACAATGAGCAGTTCTTC. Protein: CASSPLGWAYNEQFF.

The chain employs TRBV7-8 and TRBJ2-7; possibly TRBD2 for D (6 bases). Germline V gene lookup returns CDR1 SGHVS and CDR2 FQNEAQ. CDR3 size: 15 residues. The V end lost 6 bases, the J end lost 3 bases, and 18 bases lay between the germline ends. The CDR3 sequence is CASSQRASDLYEQYF. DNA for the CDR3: TGTGCCAGCAGTCAGAGGGCTAGCGATCTCTACGAGCAGTACTTC.

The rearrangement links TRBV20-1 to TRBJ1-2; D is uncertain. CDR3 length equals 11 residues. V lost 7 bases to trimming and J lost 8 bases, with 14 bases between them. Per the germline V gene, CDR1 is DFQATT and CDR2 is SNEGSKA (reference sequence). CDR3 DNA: TGCAGTGGTTCCGGGGATGACGGCTACACCTTC. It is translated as CSGSGDDGYTF.

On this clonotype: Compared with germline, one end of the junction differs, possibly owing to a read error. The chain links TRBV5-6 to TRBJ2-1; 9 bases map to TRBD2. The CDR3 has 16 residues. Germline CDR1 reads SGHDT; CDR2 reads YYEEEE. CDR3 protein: CASSLAPSGDYSEQFF. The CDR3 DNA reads TGTGCCAGCAGCTTGGCCCCTAGCGGGGACTACAGTGAGCAGTTCTTC.

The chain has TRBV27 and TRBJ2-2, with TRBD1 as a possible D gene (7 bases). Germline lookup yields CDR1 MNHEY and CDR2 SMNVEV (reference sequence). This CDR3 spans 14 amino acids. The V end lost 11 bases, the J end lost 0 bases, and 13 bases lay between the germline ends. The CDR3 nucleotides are TGTGCCGCCCAGGGGGGCTCGAACACCGGGGAGCTGTTTTTT. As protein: CAAQGGSNTGELFF.

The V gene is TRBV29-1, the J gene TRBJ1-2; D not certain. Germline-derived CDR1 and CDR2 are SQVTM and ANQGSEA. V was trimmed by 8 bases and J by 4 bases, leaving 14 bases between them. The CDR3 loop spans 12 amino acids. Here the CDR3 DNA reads TGCAGCTCATTTGTGCAGGCCTATGGCTACACCTTC. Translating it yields CSSFVQAYGYTF.